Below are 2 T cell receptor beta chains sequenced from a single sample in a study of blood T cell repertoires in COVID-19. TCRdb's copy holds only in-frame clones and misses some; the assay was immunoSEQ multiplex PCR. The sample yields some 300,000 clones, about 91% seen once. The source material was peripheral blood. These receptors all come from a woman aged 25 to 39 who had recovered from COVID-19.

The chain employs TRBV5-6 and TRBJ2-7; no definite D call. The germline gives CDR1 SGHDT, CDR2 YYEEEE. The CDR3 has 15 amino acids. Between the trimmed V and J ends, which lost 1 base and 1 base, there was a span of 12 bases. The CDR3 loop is CASSLYSLNSYEQYF. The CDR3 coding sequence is TGTGCCAGCAGCTTGTACAGCCTAAATTCCTACGAGCAGTACTTC.

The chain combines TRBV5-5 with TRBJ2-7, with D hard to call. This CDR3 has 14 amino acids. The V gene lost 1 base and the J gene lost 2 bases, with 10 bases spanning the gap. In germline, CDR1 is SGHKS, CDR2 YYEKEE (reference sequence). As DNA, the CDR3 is TGTGCCAGCAGCTTGCGGTTTAGCCCCTACGAGCAGTACTTC. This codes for CASSLRFSPYEQYF.